This T cell receptor (beta chain) came from a study of cytomegalovirus exposure and HLA in healthy donors. Overall study findings and caveats: Reports showed the classifier diagnosing cytomegalovirus status with high specificity and sensitivity.

Between the trimmed V and J ends, which lost 5 bases and 10 bases, there was a span of 11 bases. Germline V gene sequence: CDR1 SGHTA, CDR2 FQGNSA. CDR3 length: 12 amino acids. The PCR ran on 60 Vbeta and 13 Jbeta primers. Original data processing: In a later analysis, the count reached 74 million or so unique TCR beta chains, with roughly 9.9 million shared. This table comes from immunoSEQ multiplex PCR, and its TCRdb copy is limited to in-frame clones, with some not included. V and J calls and clone size follow that table, whereas D and trimming were derived from the DNA. The sample holds some 150,000 clones, 72% seen once. About this clone itself: The antigen is undetermined.

The chain carries TRBV7-2 and TRBJ1-4; D gene ambiguous. The sequencing sample was made of PBMCs. The clonotype comes from a human donor in good health. The CDR3 nucleotides are TGTGCCAGCAGCGTCCTACGGGGAAAACTGTTTTTT. Protein: CASSVLRGKLFF.